This T cell receptor beta chain was obtained from a study of blood T cell repertoires in COVID-19. Sequencing used immunoSEQ multiplex PCR; TCRdb keeps in-frame clones, though not all of them. The repertoire has 150,000 or so clones, approximately 79% of them found once; the top ten carry about 7.8%. Germline CDR1 reads LNHDA; CDR2 reads SQIVND (reference sequence). This CDR3 is built from 13 residues. The trim removed 8 bases at V and 7 bases at J, leaving 8 bases unmatched. Seattle-derived patients entered the study during active infection and were followed longitudinally. The receptor was isolated from a woman aged 55-75 years with COVID-19, enrolled during active disease. V gene TRBV19 combines with J gene TRBJ1-2; TRBD1 aligns across 9 bases. Sequenced input: peripheral blood. Written as DNA, the CDR3 is TGTGCCAGTGAGAACAGGGGGCGCGGTGGCTACACCTTC. Protein sequence: CASENRGRGGYTF.